The sample holds a few counts of the clone carrying this T cell receptor beta chain. Germline CDR1 reads SGDLS; CDR2 reads YYNGEE. The CDR3 extends over 19 amino acids. J gave up 0 bases and V 3 bases, and 12 bases lay outside the gene matches. The data derive from a study of blood T cell repertoires in COVID-19. Study context: The samples span acute and convalescent COVID-19 from the United States, Italy and Spain. In each case, the material was cDNA or gDNA derived from T cells, B-cell-depleted T cells, or PBMCs.

This table comes from immunoSEQ multiplex PCR, and its TCRdb copy is limited to in-frame clones, with some not included. The data hold about 300,000 clones, with nearly 90% observed a single time. Across 24 US areas, participants ranged in age from roughly 18 to 95 years. In Cohort 3, a recovered donor had either two negative PCRs, clearance, or symptom resolution. The source material was PBMCs or T cells enriched from blood (not recorded which). The TCR originated in a woman younger than 45 who had recovered from COVID-19. The V and J genes are TRBV9 and TRBJ1-5; TRBD1 aligns across 10 bases. Here the CDR3 reads CASSADPGQGSSSNQPQHF. DNA of the CDR3: TGTGCCAGCAGCGCTGATCCGGGACAGGGGAGTAGTAGCAATCAGCCCCAGCATTTT.